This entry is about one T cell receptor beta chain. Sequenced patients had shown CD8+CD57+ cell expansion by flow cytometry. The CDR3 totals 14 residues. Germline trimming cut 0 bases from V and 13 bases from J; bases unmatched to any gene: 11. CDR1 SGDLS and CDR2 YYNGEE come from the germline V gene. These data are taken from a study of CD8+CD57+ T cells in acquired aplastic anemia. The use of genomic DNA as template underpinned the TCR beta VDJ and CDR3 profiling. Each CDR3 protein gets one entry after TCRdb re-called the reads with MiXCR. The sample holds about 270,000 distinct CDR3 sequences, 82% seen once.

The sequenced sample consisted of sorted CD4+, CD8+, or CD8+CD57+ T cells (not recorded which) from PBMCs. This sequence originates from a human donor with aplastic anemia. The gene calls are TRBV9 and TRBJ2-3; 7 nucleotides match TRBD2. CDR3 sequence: CASSVAGGPCTEYF. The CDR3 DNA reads TGTGCCAGCAGCGTAGCGGGAGGTCCCTGCACAGAGTATTTT.